The T cell receptor (beta chain) under discussion was sequenced for a study of graft-versus-host responses after intestinal transplantation. Looking at the study overall: Each recipient received anti-thymocyte globulin induction, then tacrolimus and steroids for about three years. Study-wide points: Some GvH clones appeared in ileal mucosa or blood before recipient bone marrow. Peak circulating GvH clone levels were associated with early post-transplant HvG declines.

The assay was immunoSEQ multiplex PCR, and TCRdb's table has in-frame clones only and misses some. The sample lists tens of thousands of clones, 84% occurring once. Details on this clone: Antigen unknown.

Sequenced material: unstimulated CD4+ T cells sorted from spleen or lymph node cells, taken before transplant. This clonotype originated in a human donor who was the organ donor for an intestinal transplant.

The CDR3: CASSLFLEDRGWRYEQYF. The CDR3 DNA follows: TGTGCCAGCAGTTTATTCCTCGAAGACAGGGGGTGGAGATACGAGCAGTACTTC. The rearrangement uses TRBV28 and TRBJ2-7; 9 bases match TRBD1. CDR3 length equals 18 residues. Germline CDR1 and CDR2: MDHEN and SYDVKM. V lost 1 base and J lost 4; bases outside the gene matches: 14.